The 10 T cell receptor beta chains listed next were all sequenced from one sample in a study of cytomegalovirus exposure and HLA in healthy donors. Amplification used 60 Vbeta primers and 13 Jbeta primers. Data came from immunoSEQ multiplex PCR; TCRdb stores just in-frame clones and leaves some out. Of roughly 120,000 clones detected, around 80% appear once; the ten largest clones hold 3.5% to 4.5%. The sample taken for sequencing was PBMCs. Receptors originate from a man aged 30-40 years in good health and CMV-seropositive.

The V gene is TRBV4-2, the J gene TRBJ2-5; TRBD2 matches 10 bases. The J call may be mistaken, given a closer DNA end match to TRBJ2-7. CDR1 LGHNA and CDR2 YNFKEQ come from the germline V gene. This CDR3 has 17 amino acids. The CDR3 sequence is CASSHRQGTSGTYEQYF. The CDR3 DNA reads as TGTGCCAGCAGCCATAGACAGGGAACTAGCGGGACCTACGAGCAGTACTTC.

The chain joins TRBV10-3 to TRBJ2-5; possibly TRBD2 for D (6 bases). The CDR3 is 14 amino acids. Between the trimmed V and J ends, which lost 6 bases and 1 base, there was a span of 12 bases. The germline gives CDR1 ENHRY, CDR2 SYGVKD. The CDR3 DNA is TGTGCCATCAGCCGGACTACGGGCCAAGAGACCCAGTACTTC. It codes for CAISRTTGQETQYF.

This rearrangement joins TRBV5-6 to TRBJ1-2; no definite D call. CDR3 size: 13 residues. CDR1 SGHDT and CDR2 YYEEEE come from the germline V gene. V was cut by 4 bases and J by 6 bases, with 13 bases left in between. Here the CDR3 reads CASSASGYHGYTF. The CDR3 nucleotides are TGTGCCAGCAGCGCCTCCGGGTATCATGGCTACACCTTC.

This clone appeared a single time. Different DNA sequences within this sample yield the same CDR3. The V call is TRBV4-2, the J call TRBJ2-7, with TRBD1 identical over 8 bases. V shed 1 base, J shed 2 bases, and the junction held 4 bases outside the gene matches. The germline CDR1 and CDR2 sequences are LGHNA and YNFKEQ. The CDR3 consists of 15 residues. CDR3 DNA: TGTGCCAGCAGCCAAGTAGGGACAGGCCCCTACGAGCAGTACTTC. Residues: CASSQVGTGPYEQYF.

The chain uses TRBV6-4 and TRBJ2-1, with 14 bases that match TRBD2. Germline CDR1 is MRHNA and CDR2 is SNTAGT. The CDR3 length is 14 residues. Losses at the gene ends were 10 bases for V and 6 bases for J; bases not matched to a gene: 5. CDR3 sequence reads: CATGLAGVSNEQFF. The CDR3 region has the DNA TGTGCCACGGGACTAGCGGGGGTGTCCAATGAGCAGTTCTTC.

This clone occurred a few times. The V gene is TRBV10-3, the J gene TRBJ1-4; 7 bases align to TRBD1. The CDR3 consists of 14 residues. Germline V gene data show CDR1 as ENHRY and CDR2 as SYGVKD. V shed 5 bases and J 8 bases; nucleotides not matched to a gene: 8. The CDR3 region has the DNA TGTGCCATCAGTAGCACAGGGGTGGAAGAAAAACTGTTTTTT. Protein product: CAISSTGVEEKLFF.

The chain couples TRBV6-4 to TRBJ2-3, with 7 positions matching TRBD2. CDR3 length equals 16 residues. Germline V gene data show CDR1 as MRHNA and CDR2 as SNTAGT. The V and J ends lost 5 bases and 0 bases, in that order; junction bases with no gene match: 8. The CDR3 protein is CASSPRLAVSTDTQYF. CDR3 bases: TGTGCCAGCAGTCCTCGACTAGCTGTGAGCACAGATACGCAGTATTTT.

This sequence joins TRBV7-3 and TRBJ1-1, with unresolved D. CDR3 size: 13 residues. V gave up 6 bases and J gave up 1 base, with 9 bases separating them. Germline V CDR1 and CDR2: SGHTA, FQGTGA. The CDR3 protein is CASSLEPNTEAFF. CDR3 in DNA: TGTGCCAGCAGTTTAGAGCCGAACACTGAAGCTTTCTTT.

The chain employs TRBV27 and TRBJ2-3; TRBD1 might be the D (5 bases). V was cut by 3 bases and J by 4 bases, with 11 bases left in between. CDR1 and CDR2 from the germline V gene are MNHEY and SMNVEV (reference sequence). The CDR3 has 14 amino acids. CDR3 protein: CASSFGRVADTQYF. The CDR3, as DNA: TGTGCCAGCAGTTTCGGCAGGGTTGCAGATACGCAGTATTTT.

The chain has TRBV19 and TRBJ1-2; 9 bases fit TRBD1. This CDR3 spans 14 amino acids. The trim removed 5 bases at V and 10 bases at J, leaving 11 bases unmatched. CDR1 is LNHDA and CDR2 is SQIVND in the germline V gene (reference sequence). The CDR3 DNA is TGTGCCAGTAGTCACCGGGACAGGGTTTTCGTCTACACCTTC. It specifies CASSHRDRVFVYTF.